Sequencing of this TCR beta chain was carried out in a study of Graves' ophthalmopathy and Graves' hyperthyroidism. On this clonotype: Its antigen is undetermined.

Hyperthyroidism patients had new diagnoses, durations under 2 months, and ages of 18 to 65. Pregnancy or lactation, uncontrolled infections and other autoimmune diseases were grounds for excluding patients. Study-level findings and limits: Detection in blood was also observed for most expanded thyroid clonotypes above 0.001 frequency. The study's model predicted ophthalmopathy progression at 70.59% sensitivity and about 78% specificity.

RNA transcripts were the source from which TCR beta CDR3 regions were amplified. RT-PCR was first run with HTBI primers, then multiplex PCR in a second round. TCRdb reprocessed the multiplex PCR reads via MiXCR and lists one record per CDR3 protein. The data contain roughly 600,000 distinct CDR3 sequences, less than 45% of them singletons. The sequence was obtained from an adult man with Graves' hyperthyroidism. Material: peripheral blood or thyroid tissue (not recorded which).

CDR3 amino acids: CASSSQVPGQGTSPLHF. The CDR3 region has the DNA TGTGCCAGCAGCAGCCAAGTCCCGGGACAGGGGACTTCACCCCTCCACTTT. The chain combines TRBV25-1 with TRBJ1-6; 10 nucleotides align to TRBD1. Trimming cost V 6 bases and J 9 bases; bases outside gene matches: 14. The CDR3 runs 17 residues. Germline loops: CDR1 MGHDK, CDR2 SYGVNS. Combining the CDR3 with reference TRBV25-1 and TRBJ1-6 gives the whole variable domain EADIYQTPRYLVIGTGKKITLECSQTMGHDKMYWYQQDPGMELHLIHYSYGVNSTEKGDLSSESTVSRIRTEHFPLTLESARPSHTSQYLCASSSQVPGQGTSPLHFGNGTRLTVT.